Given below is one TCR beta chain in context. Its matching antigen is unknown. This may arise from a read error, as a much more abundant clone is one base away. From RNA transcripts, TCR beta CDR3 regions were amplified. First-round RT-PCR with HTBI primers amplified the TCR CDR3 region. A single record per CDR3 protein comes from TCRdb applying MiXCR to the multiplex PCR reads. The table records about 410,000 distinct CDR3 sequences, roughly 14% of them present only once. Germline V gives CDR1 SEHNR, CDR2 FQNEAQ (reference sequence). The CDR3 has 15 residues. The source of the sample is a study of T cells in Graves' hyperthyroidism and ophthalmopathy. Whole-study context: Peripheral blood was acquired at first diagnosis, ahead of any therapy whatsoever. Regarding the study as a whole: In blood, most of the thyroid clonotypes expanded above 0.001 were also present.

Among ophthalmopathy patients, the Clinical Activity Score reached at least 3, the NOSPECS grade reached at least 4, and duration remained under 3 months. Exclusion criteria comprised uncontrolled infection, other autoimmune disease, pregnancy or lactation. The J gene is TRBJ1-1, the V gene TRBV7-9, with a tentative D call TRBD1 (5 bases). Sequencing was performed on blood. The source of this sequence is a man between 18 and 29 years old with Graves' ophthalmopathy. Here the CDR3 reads CAGSLGPGVGTEAFF. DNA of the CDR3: TGTGCCGGCAGCTTGGGCCCGGGGGTGGGCACTGAAGCTTTCTTT.